The clone carrying this T cell receptor (beta chain) was observed a single time. No antigen is known for it. An end of the junction differs from the germline gene, which may be a read error. There are 15 residues in the CDR3. Germline values: CDR1 MGHRA, CDR2 YSYEKL. These data belong to a study of blood T cells in healthy people across ages. Notes on the study in general: Considered underestimates were the diversity estimates obtained from one million T cells. Greater diversity and more naive CD4+ cells were seen in long-lived donors than in aged donors.

Primed by a sample-barcoded 5' primer and a J-beta primer mix, a second PCR proceeded for about 6 to 12 cycles. Each CDR3 protein is one row after TCRdb ran MiXCR on the 5' RACE reads. The sample lists under 2 million distinct CDR3 sequences, around 35% seen once, with roughly 12% in the top ten. V is TRBV4-1 and J is TRBJ1-2, with a possible D match to TRBD1 (6 bases). The TCR comes from a woman aged 25-40 years in good health. What was sequenced was blood. CDR3 DNA: TGCGCCAGCAGCCCCGGAGGGGGAGTAAACTGTGGCTACACCTTC. Protein product: CASSPGGGVNCGYTF.